Ten or more counts support the clone carrying this TCR beta chain. What it binds is not known. Healthy control participants comprised blood bank volunteers in Maryland, USA. This sample stems from a study of neurological immune-mediated disorders. Findings and caveats of the study: HTLV-1-associated myelopathy had the most TCR clonal expansion, and multiple sclerosis had the least, less than healthy controls. Expanded clones shared no identical CDR3 amino acid sequences across subjects, which suggested private TCR-beta repertoires in all groups.

Synthesis of cDNA used 5'RACE (with 10-nucleotide random UMIs). Each CDR3 protein gets one entry after TCRdb re-called the 5' RACE reads with MiXCR. The sample lists more than 75,000 distinct CDR3 sequences, approximately 10% occurring once. The material sequenced was PBMCs. This sequence was found in a man in his forties in good health.

CDR3 in DNA: TGCGCCAGCAGCTCAAGGACCGTGGACTCCATCTCTGGGGCCAACGTCCTGACTTTC. Its translation: CASSSRTVDSISGANVLTF. V usage is TRBV5-1 and J usage is TRBJ2-6; perhaps TRBD2 as D (5 bases). The germline CDR1 and CDR2 sequences are SGHRS and YFSETQ. The length of the CDR3 is 19 residues. The V end was cut by 3 bases, the J end by 0 bases, with 19 bases between.